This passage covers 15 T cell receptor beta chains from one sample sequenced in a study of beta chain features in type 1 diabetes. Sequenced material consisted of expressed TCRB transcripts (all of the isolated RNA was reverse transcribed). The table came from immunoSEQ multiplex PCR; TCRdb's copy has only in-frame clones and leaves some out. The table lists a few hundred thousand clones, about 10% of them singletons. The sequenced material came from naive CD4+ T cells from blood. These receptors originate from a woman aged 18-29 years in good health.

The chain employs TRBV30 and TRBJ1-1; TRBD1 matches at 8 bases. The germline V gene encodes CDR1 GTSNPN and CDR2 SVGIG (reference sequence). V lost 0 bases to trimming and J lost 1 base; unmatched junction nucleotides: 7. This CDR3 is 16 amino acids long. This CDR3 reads CAWSVIAGTGNTEAFF. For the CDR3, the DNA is TGTGCCTGGAGTGTCATTGCCGGGACAGGGAACACTGAAGCTTTCTTT. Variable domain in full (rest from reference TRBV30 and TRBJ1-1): SQTIHQWPATLVQPVGSPLSLECTVEGTSNPNLYWYRQAAGRGLQLLFYSVGIGQISSEVPQNLSASRPQDRQFILSSKKLLLSDSGFYLCAWSVIAGTGNTEAFFGQGTRLTVV.

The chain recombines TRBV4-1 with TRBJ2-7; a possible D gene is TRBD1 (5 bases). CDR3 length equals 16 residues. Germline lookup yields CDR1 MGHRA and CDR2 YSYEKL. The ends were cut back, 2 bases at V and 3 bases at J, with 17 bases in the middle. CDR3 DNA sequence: TGCGCCAGCAGCCAAAGATGGCCGACAGACAACTACGAGCAGTACTTC. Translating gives CASSQRWPTDNYEQYF.

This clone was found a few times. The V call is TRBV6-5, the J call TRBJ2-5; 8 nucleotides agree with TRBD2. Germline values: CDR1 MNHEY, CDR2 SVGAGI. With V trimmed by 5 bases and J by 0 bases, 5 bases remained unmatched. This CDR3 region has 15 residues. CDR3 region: CASSPRTSNQETQYF. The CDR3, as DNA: TGTGCCAGCAGTCCCCGGACTAGCAACCAAGAGACCCAGTACTTC.

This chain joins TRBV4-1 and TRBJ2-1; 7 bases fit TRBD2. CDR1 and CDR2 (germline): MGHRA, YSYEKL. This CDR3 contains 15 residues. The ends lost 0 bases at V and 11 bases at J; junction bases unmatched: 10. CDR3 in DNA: TGCGCCAGCAGCCAAGATCCCAGCGGGGTCACCCAGCAGTTCTTC. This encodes CASSQDPSGVTQQFF.

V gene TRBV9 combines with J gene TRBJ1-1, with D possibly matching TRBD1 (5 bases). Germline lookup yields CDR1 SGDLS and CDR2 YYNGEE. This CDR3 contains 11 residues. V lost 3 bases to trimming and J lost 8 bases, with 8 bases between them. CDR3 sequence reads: CASSARTEAFF. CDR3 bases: TGTGCCAGCAGCGCACGGACAGAAGCTTTCTTT.

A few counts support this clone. The CDR3 reads CATSRLSSGGSTDTQYF. CDR3 nucleotide sequence: TGTGCCACCAGCAGACTATCTAGCGGGGGGAGCACAGATACGCAGTATTTT. This chain uses TRBV15 with TRBJ2-3; 11 bases align to TRBD2. Germline V CDR1 and CDR2: LNHNV, YYDKDF (reference sequence). V gave up 2 bases and J gave up 0 bases; unmatched junction bases: 4. The CDR3 has 17 amino acids.

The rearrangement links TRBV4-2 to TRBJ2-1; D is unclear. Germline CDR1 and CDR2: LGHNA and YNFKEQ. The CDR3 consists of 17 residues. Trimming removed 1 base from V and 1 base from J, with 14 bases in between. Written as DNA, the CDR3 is TGTGCCAGCAGCCAAGCGTTCGGCGGTGGTTCCTACAATGAGCAGTTCTTC. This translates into CASSQAFGGGSYNEQFF.

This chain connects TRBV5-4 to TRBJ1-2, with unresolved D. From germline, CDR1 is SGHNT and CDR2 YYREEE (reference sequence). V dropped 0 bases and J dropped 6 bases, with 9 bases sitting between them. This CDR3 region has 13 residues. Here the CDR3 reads CASSLGVTNGYTF. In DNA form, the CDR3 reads TGTGCCAGCAGCTTGGGGGTAACTAATGGCTACACCTTC.

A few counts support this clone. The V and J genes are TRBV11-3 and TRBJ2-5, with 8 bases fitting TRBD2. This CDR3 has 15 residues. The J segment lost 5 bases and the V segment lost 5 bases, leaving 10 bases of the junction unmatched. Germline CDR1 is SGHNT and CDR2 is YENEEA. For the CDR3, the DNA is TGTGCCAGCAGCCCGAGCGGGGGCCTAGGGGAGACCCAGTACTTC. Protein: CASSPSGGLGETQYF.

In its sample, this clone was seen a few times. The CDR3 region has the DNA TGCGCCAGCAGGAGTCCTCAGGGGACGAACACTGAAGCTTTCTTT. This codes for CASRSPQGTNTEAFF. The rearrangement links TRBV5-1 to TRBJ1-1; the D gene is possibly TRBD1 (6 bases). The CDR3 length is 15 residues. The V end was cut by 5 bases, the J end by 1 base, with 15 bases between. Germline loops: CDR1 SGHRS, CDR2 YFSETQ.

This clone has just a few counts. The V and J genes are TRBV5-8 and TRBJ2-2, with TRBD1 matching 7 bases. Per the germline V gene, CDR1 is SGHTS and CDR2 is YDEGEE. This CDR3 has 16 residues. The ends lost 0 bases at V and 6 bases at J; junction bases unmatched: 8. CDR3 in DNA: TGTGCCAGCAGCTTGGGCGTCGTGACAGGGCCCGGGGAGCTGTTTTTT. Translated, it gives CASSLGVVTGPGELFF.

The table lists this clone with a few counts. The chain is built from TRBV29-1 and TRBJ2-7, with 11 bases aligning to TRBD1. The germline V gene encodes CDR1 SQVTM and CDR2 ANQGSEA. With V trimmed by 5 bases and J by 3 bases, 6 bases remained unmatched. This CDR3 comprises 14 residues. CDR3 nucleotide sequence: TGCAGCGTTACTCCCGGGACAGGGGGCTACGAGCAGTACTTC. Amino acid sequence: CSVTPGTGGYEQYF.

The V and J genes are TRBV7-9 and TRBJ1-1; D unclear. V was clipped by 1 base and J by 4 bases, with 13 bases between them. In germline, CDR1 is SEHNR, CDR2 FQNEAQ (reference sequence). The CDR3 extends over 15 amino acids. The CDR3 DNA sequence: TGTGCCAGCAGCTTAGACACCTCATATTCCACTGAAGCTTTCTTT. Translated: CASSLDTSYSTEAFF.

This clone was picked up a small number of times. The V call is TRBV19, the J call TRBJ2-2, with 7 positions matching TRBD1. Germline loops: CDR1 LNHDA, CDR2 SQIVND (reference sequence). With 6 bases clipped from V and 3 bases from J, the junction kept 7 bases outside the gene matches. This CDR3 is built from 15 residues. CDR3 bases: TGTGCCAGTAGCCCCGGGACAGTTCACACCGGGGAGCTGTTTTTT. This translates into CASSPGTVHTGELFF.

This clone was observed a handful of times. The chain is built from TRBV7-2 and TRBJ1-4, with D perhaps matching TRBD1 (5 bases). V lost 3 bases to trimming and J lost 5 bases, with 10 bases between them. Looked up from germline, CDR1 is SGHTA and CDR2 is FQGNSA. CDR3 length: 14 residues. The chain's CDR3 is CASSLVSGNEKLFF. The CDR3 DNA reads TGTGCCAGCAGCTTGGTGTCAGGGAATGAAAAACTGTTTTTT.